This TCR beta chain is from a study of identifying expanded T cells in peripheral blood. Overall study findings and caveats: Over around two and four weeks, about 16 and 20 clones changed, versus around 1.2 between replicates.

The repertoire was sequenced with immunoSEQ multiplex PCR; TCRdb's copy has only in-frame clones and lacks some. The table shows around 66,000 clones, with 70% to 90% occurring only once. Regarding this clone: Its matching antigen is unknown.

During the collection period, no donor immune events like infections were recorded. V lost 5 bases to trimming and J lost 1 base, with 14 bases between them. Looked up from germline, CDR1 is GTSNPN and CDR2 is SVGIG (reference sequence). This CDR3 contains 14 residues. The receptor comes from a person aged 18 to 70 in good health. The V and J genes are TRBV30 and TRBJ2-5; D might be TRBD1 (6 bases). Sequenced material: blood. The CDR3: CAWAKGEPQETQYF. The CDR3 region has the DNA TGTGCCTGGGCCAAGGGGGAACCCCAAGAGACCCAGTACTTC.